This TCR beta chain was sequenced during a study of T cells in Graves' hyperthyroidism and ophthalmopathy. Whole-study findings and limits: Onset of ophthalmopathy came a median approximately 6 months after the model predicted it.

The TCR beta CDR3 regions underwent amplification using RNA transcripts as the source. HTBI primers were used for first-round RT-PCR of the TCR CDR3. MiXCR was run by TCRdb on the multiplex PCR reads, yielding one entry per CDR3 protein. The sample includes around 350,000 distinct CDR3 sequences, roughly a sixth seen only once; the top ten take 30% to 40%. This clonotype has ten or more counts. The target antigen is unknown. The trim removed 3 bases at V and 2 bases at J, leaving 13 bases unmatched. CDR3 size: 16 residues. CDR1 DFQATT and CDR2 SNEGSKA come from the germline V gene (reference sequence). Diagnosing involved the use of clinical symptoms, serum thyroxine and TRAb, thyroid ultrasound and orbital computed tomography.

The sequenced sample consisted of blood. This clonotype was obtained from a woman aged 25 to 39 with Graves' hyperthyroidism that later progressed to Graves' ophthalmopathy. The V gene is TRBV20-1, the J gene TRBJ2-7; 7 bases map to TRBD1. CDR3 DNA sequence: TGCAGTGCTAGTTTAATAAGACAGGGCGTGACCTACGAGCAGTACTTC. Protein: CSASLIRQGVTYEQYF.